The 15 T cell receptor beta chains below were found in one sample sequenced in a study of T cell repertoires and HLA-DP antigens. Profiling relied on immunoSEQ multiplex PCR, and the TCRdb table lists in-frame clones only, not all of them. The sample lists about 2,400 clones, 71% occurring once. HeLa cells expressing allogeneic DPB1 restimulated the approximately 15-day-expanded CD4+ cells for about 23 h. Retrovirally transduced HeLa cells with HLA-DPA1/DPB1, HLA-DM, invariant chain and CD80 served as stimulators. What was sequenced was CD137- CD4+ T cells from cultured PBMCs. These receptors were collected from a man aged 55 to 70 in good health and CMV-seronegative.

The rearrangement uses TRBV19 and TRBJ2-2, with TRBD2 matching 7 bases. The junction had 9 bases not matched to a gene; V was cut back by 7 bases and J by 4 bases. Looked up from germline, CDR1 is LNHDA and CDR2 is SQIVND (reference sequence). There are 15 residues in the CDR3. The CDR3 region is CASTAGRSITGELFF. The DNA of the CDR3 is TGTGCCAGTACAGCGGGGAGATCGATCACCGGGGAGCTGTTTTTT.

By its share, this clone is large (0.1 to 1%). The chain is built from TRBV2 and TRBJ2-6; D ambiguous. CDR3 size: 14 residues. Germline V lookup: CDR1 SNHLY, CDR2 FYNNEI. Between the trimmed V and J ends, which lost 4 bases and 1 base, there was a span of 5 bases. In nucleotides, the CDR3 is TGTGCCAGCAGTGTTTATTCTGGGGCCAACGTCCTGACTTTC. It is translated as CASSVYSGANVLTF.

CDR3 amino acids: CASSLRPREQKETQYF. CDR3 in DNA: TGTGCCAGCAGCTTACGACCACGGGAGCAGAAAGAGACCCAGTACTTC. V is TRBV7-3 and J is TRBJ2-5, with TRBD2 as a possible D gene (6 bases). The CDR3 is 16 residues long. Trimming took 2 bases from V and 3 from J, leaving 16 bases between them. CDR1 is SGHTA and CDR2 is FQGTGA in the germline V gene.

The V and J genes are TRBV7-2 and TRBJ2-5; D perhaps matches TRBD1 (6 bases). V shed 2 bases and J shed 5 bases, with 9 bases lying between them. The germline CDR1 and CDR2 sequences are SGHTA and FQGNSA. CDR3 size: 13 residues. The chain's CDR3 is CASSLQGMETQYF. The CDR3 DNA reads TGTGCCAGCAGCTTACAGGGGATGGAGACCCAGTACTTC.

This sequence joins TRBV13 and TRBJ2-5; 11 bases line up with TRBD2. The CDR3 covers 15 residues. CDR1 PRHDT and CDR2 FYEKMQ come from the germline V gene (reference sequence). Trimming removed 5 bases from V and 5 bases from J; junction bases left unmatched: 7. The CDR3 region is CASSILAGEGETQYF. As DNA, the CDR3 is TGTGCCAGCAGCATACTAGCGGGAGAGGGGGAGACCCAGTACTTC. The variable domain in full, with the rest retrieved from reference TRBV13 and TRBJ2-5, is AAGVIQSPRHLIKEKRETATLKCYPIPRHDTVYWYQQGPGQDPQFLISFYEKMQSDKGSIPDRFSAQQFSDYHSELNMSSLELGDSALYFCASSILAGEGETQYFGPGTRLLVL.

The chain is built from TRBV7-9 and TRBJ1-6, with 10 bases lining up with TRBD1. This CDR3 is built from 16 residues. Germline lookup yields CDR1 SEHNR and CDR2 FQNEAQ (reference sequence). Trimming at V came to 6 bases and at J to 10 bases, leaving 12 bases not matched to a gene. The CDR3 DNA sequence: TGTGCCAGCAGGCTTGGGACAGGGGAGGGGAGGTCACCCCTCCACTTT. It yields the protein CASRLGTGEGRSPLHF.

This chain links TRBV6-5 with TRBJ1-5, with no clear D. There are 15 residues in the CDR3. The V and J ends lost 0 bases and 4 bases respectively, with 10 bases between them. Germline V gene data show CDR1 as MNHEY and CDR2 as SVGAGI. The CDR3 loop is CASSYSIQSNQPQHF. CDR3 DNA: TGTGCCAGCAGTTACTCAATCCAGTCGAATCAGCCCCAGCATTTT.

The rearrangement joins TRBV5-6 to TRBJ2-3; D remains unclear. V dropped 3 bases and J dropped 5 bases, with 4 bases sitting between them. The germline V gene has CDR1 SGHDT and CDR2 YYEEEE. The CDR3 has 11 residues. The CDR3 region is CASSYGDTQYF. The CDR3 DNA is TGTGCCAGCAGCTATGGAGATACGCAGTATTTT.

The CDR3 loop is CAWGQISYEQYF. The CDR3 nucleotides are TGTGCCTGGGGACAGATTTCCTACGAGCAGTACTTC. The V and J genes are TRBV30 and TRBJ2-7, with D tentatively TRBD1 (6 bases). The CDR3 contains 12 residues. Germline V gives CDR1 GTSNPN, CDR2 SVGIG (reference sequence). V gave up 5 bases and J gave up 1 base, with 9 bases separating them.

The V gene is TRBV7-8, the J gene TRBJ2-1; D uncertain. Germline V gives CDR1 SGHVS, CDR2 FQNEAQ. V dropped 2 bases and J dropped 9 bases, with 11 bases sitting between them. The CDR3 runs to 13 residues. Written as DNA, the CDR3 is TGTGCCAGCAGCTTAACGCCGTCCCGTGAGCAGTTCTTC. Translation gives CASSLTPSREQFF.

This sequence joins TRBV30 and TRBJ1-1; D remains unclear. V gave up 0 bases and J gave up 1 base, with 6 bases separating them. There are 13 residues in the CDR3. The germline V gene has CDR1 GTSNPN and CDR2 SVGIG (reference sequence). This CDR3 reads CAWSVMGNTEAFF. For the CDR3, the DNA is TGTGCCTGGAGTGTGATGGGGAACACTGAAGCTTTCTTT.

This clone was seen a few times. V and J are TRBV7-3 and TRBJ1-1; D not resolved. Trimming removed 1 base from V and 3 bases from J, with 6 bases in between. Germline lookup yields CDR1 SGHTA and CDR2 FQGTGA. The CDR3 runs 13 residues. The CDR3 DNA sequence: TGTGCCAGCAGCTTAAATACTTACACTGAAGCTTTCTTT. It specifies CASSLNTYTEAFF.

This clone was found a few times. This chain connects TRBV19 to TRBJ1-5; TRBD1 might be the D (6 bases). The CDR3 is made up of 14 amino acids. The V end lost 3 bases, the J end lost 3 bases, and 9 bases lay between the germline ends. Germline lookup yields CDR1 LNHDA and CDR2 SQIVND (reference sequence). The DNA of the CDR3 is TGTGCCAGTAGTATCCGGGACACCAATCAGCCCCAGCATTTT. This translates into CASSIRDTNQPQHF.

CDR3 sequence (DNA): TGTGCCAGCAGCCGAGAAACCGGGACAGTTTACACAGATACGCAGTATTTT. It codes for CASSRETGTVYTDTQYF. V is TRBV11-2 and J is TRBJ2-3; TRBD1 matches at 7 bases. CDR3 size: 17 residues. The V gene's germline CDR1 is SGHAT and CDR2 FQNNGV. Unmatched junction bases numbered 13, after V lost 5 bases and J lost 2 bases.

As to this clone: A far larger clone is just one base off, so this is likely a read error. This same CDR3 is encoded by further DNA sequences in the sample. This sequence joins TRBV5-8 and TRBJ1-6; tentative D call: TRBD1 (6 bases). This CDR3 contains 15 residues. The germline V gene has CDR1 SGHTS and CDR2 YDEGEE. V lost 4 bases and J lost 3, with 11 bases in between. CDR3 sequence reads: CASSRGRDYNSPLHF. The CDR3 coding sequence is TGTGCCAGCAGCCGGGGGCGCGACTATAATTCACCCCTCCACTTT.